The 12 T cell receptor beta chains below all came from one sample that was sequenced in a study of OX40 agonist ivuxolimab in advanced cancers. Libraries were prepared by immunoSEQ multiplex PCR; TCRdb keeps only in-frame clonotypes and omits some of them. The table lists some 90,000 clones, roughly 84% of them singletons, with around 0.28% in the top ten. This specimen consisted of CD4+ or CD8+ T cells sorted from blood, obtained in a trial of the OX40 agonist ivuxolimab. These receptors all come from an adult with an advanced solid tumor such as melanoma, head and neck, liver or kidney cancer.

This chain uses TRBV2 with TRBJ1-1; D is undetermined. V shed 7 bases and J shed 13 bases, with 22 bases lying between them. CDR1 is SNHLY, CDR2 FYNNEI, per germline. This CDR3 region has 13 residues. CDR3 bases: TGTGCCAGCATTCGAGAACGACCGGGTTGGGATTTCTTT. This codes for CASIRERPGWDFF.

This chain connects TRBV7-3 to TRBJ2-1; D uncertain. There are 16 residues in the CDR3. Per the germline V gene, CDR1 is SGHTA and CDR2 is FQGTGA. The V end lost 5 bases, the J end lost 0 bases, and 14 bases lay between the germline ends. The CDR3 DNA reads TGTGCCAGCAGCCGTGGTGGACCCGTCTCCTACAATGAGCAGTTCTTC. Protein: CASSRGGPVSYNEQFF.

This sequence joins TRBV2 and TRBJ2-1, with 8 bases identical to TRBD2. V shed 5 bases, J shed 5 bases, and the junction held 8 bases outside the gene matches. The CDR3 is 15 amino acids. Per the germline V gene, CDR1 is SNHLY and CDR2 is FYNNEI. This CDR3 is CASSRGRGAHNEQFF. Written as DNA, the CDR3 is TGTGCCAGCAGTCGAGGGCGGGGGGCCCACAATGAGCAGTTCTTC.

V usage is TRBV7-8 and J usage is TRBJ1-6; D is possibly TRBD1 (5 bases). Trimming removed 1 base from V and 5 bases from J, with 12 bases in between. Germline CDR1 SGHVS, CDR2 FQNEAQ. The CDR3 loop spans 16 amino acids. DNA for the CDR3: TGTGCCAGCAGCTTAGAGGCCGGGGCACATAATTCACCCCTCCACTTT. This encodes CASSLEAGAHNSPLHF.

The rearrangement uses TRBV14 and TRBJ1-4, with D unresolved. Germline CDR1 SGHDN, CDR2 FVKESK. This CDR3 is 14 amino acids long. Trimming took off 3 bases at V and 1 base at J, with 6 bases between the two ends. The CDR3 DNA reads TGTGCCAGCAGCCACAGGTTAACTAATGAAAAACTGTTTTTT. It yields the protein CASSHRLTNEKLFF.

This clone has a single count. The genes are TRBV5-1 and TRBJ2-7; TRBD2 agrees at 9 bases. V shed 4 bases and J 2 bases; nucleotides not matched to a gene: 10. Per the germline V gene, CDR1 is SGHRS and CDR2 is YFSETQ. The CDR3 loop spans 16 amino acids. This CDR3 reads CASSSLAAGGAYEQYF. The CDR3 DNA follows: TGCGCCAGCAGCAGCCTGGCCGCGGGGGGGGCCTACGAGCAGTACTTC.

The gene calls are TRBV7-9 and TRBJ1-3, with D unclear. This CDR3 contains 13 residues. Deletions cut 2 bases from V and 4 bases from J, with 6 bases between. Germline CDR1 is SEHNR and CDR2 is FQNEAQ (reference sequence). The CDR3 DNA reads TGTGCCAGCAGCTTATCCGGAGGAAACACCATATATTTT. The encoded protein is CASSLSGGNTIYF.

The chain links TRBV5-4 to TRBJ2-6, with D possibly being TRBD1 (6 bases). Germline-derived CDR1 and CDR2 are SGHNT and YYREEE (reference sequence). The CDR3 is 17 amino acids. Trimming pared 4 bases from V and 2 bases from J, leaving 16 bases between. The CDR3, as DNA: TGTGCCAGCAGCACTACAGGGTGGATGGCTGGGGCCAACGTCCTGACTTTC. Translated, it gives CASSTTGWMAGANVLTF.

This clone has just one count. The chain joins TRBV11-2 to TRBJ2-5, with D perhaps matching TRBD1 or TRBD2 (5 bases each). Germline loops: CDR1 SGHAT, CDR2 FQNNGV. V lost 5 bases to trimming and J lost 7 bases, with 23 bases between them. The CDR3 consists of 16 residues. As DNA, the CDR3 is TGTGCCAGCAGCGGACACAACCGGGGCTGGGGTGGGACCCAGTACTTC. Translated, it gives CASSGHNRGWGGTQYF.

The V gene is TRBV7-2, the J gene TRBJ1-1; maybe TRBD1 (6 bases). Trimming stripped 4 bases from V and 11 bases from J, with 14 bases between. The germline V gene has CDR1 SGHTA and CDR2 FQGNSA. The CDR3 contains 12 residues. DNA of the CDR3: TGTGCCAGCAGCTCATGGGGGGCGGGCGCTTTCTTT. Protein: CASSSWGAGAFF.

The chain uses TRBV5-4 and TRBJ1-1; 7 bases align to TRBD1. V shed 3 bases, J shed 0 bases, and the junction held 5 bases outside the gene matches. Germline V gene data show CDR1 as SGHNT and CDR2 as YYREEE (reference sequence). The CDR3 totals 15 residues. The CDR3 sequence: CASSWDSTMNTEAFF. In DNA form, the CDR3 reads TGTGCCAGCAGCTGGGACAGTACAATGAACACTGAAGCTTTCTTT. Full variable domain (missing parts from reference TRBV5-4 and TRBJ1-1): ETGVTQSPTHLIKTRGQQVTLRCSSQSGHNTVSWYQQALGQGPQFIFQYYREEENGRGNFPPRFSGLQFPNYSSELNVNALELDDSALYLCASSWDSTMNTEAFFGQGTRLTVV.

The chain couples TRBV9 to TRBJ2-5, with no clear D. V was pared by 0 bases and J by 4 bases, with 4 bases between. Germline-derived CDR1 and CDR2 are SGDLS and YYNGEE. The CDR3 runs 12 residues. The CDR3, as DNA: TGTGCCAGCAGCGTAGGTTCAGAGACCCAGTACTTC. Translated: CASSVGSETQYF.